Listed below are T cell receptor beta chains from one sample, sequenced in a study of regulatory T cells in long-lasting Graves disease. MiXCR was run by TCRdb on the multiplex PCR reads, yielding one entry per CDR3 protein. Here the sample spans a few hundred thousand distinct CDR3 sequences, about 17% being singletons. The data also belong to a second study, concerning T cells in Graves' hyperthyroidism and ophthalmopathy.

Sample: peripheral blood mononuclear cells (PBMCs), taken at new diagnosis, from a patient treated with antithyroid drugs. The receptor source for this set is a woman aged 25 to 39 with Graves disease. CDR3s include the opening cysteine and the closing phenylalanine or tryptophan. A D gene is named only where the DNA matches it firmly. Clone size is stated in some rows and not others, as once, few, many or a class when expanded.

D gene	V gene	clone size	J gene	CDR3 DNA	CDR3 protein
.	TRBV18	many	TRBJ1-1	TGTGCCAGCTCCAAGGAGGGGTATACTGAAGCTTTCTTT	CASSKEGYTEAFF
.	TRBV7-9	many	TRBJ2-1	TGTGCCAGCAGCTTACCATTTAGGCGACAGACAGCCTACAATGAGCAGTTCTTC	CASSLPFRRQTAYNEQFF
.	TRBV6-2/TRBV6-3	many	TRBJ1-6	TGTGCCAGCAGTGAGATATCGAGGGATAATTCACCCCTCCACTTT	CASSEISRDNSPLHF
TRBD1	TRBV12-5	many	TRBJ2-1	TGCCCTCGGGACAGACTAAACAATGAGCAGTTCTTC	CPRDRLNNEQFF
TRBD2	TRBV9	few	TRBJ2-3	TGTGCCAGCAGCGCGCCGGGGGAGGGAGATACGCAGTATTTT	CASSAPGEGDTQYF
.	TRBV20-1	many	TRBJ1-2	TGCAGTGCTAGAGATCACCCCCCCGAGAGCTATGGCTACACCTTC	CSARDHPPESYGYTF
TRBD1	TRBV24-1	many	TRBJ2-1	TGTGCCACCAGTGCAGGGCAGGGGGCAGGGGAGCAGTTCTTC	CATSAGQGAGEQFF
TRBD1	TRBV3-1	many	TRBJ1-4	TGTGCCAGCAGCCAGTACAGGGGGTCGCCTAATGAAAAACTGTTTTTT	CASSQYRGSPNEKLFF
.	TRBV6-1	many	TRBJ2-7	TGTGCCAGCAGTGTGGACAAGTTCTACGAGCAGTACTTC	CASSVDKFYEQYF
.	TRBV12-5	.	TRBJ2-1	TGTGCTAGTGGGCCGGGGTTTTTAGGGGCCAGCTCCTACAATGAGCAGTTCTTC	CASGPGFLGASSYNEQFF
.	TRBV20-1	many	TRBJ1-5	TGCAGTGCCCGTAGTAGCAATCAGCCCCAGCATTTT	CSARSSNQPQHF
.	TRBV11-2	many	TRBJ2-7	TGTGCCAGCAGCTTAGTGGTCGGGTGGGGCCCTGTATACGAGCAGTACTTC	CASSLVVGWGPVYEQYF
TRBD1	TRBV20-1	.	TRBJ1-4	TGCAGTGCAAGACAGGGGAGTGGTAATGAAAAACTGTTTTTT	CSARQGSGNEKLFF
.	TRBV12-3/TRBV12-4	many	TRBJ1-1	TGTGCCAGCAGCCGATTTACAGTGAACACTGAAGCTTTCTTT	CASSRFTVNTEAFF
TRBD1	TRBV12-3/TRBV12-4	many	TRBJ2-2	TGTGCCAGCACCCTCTCGGACAGGGGGAACACCGGGGAGCTGTTTTTT	CASTLSDRGNTGELFF
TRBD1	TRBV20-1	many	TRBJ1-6	TGCAGTGCAAACTTGGGACAGACTAATTCACCCCTCCACTTT	CSANLGQTNSPLHF
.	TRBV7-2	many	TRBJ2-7	TGTGCCAGCAGCTCCGGACACCTTCGGGAGCAGTACTTC	CASSSGHLREQYF
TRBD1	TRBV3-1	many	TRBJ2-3	TGTGCCAGCAGCCGTATCTACAGGGGGCGGAAAGATACGCAGTATTTT	CASSRIYRGRKDTQYF
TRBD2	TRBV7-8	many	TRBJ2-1	TGTGCCAGCAACCCAACGGTGGTTAGCGGGGGGAATGAGCAGTTCTTC	CASNPTVVSGGNEQFF
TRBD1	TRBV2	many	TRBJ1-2	TGTGCCAGCAGTGATGAAGGAGTCTGGGGACAGAACTATGGCTACACCTTC	CASSDEGVWGQNYGYTF
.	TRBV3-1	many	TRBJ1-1	TGTGCCAGCAGCCACCAGGACAGTAACACTGAAGCTTTCTTT	CASSHQDSNTEAFF
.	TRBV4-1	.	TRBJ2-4	TGCGCCAGCAGAATTGAGATTGGTGGGTTAGCCAAAAACATTCAGTACTTC	CASRIEIGGLAKNIQYF
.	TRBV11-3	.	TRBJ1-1	TGTGCCAGCAGCGCAGGAGAGTGGGACACTGAAGCTTTCTTT	CASSAGEWDTEAFF
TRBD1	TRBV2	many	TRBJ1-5	TGTGCCAGCAGTGAGGGGACAGTGAATCAGCCCCAGCATTTT	CASSEGTVNQPQHF
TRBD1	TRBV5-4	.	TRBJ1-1	TGTGCCAGCAGCCGTGAGGGGACAGATCCCATGAACACTGAAGCTTTCTTT	CASSREGTDPMNTEAFF
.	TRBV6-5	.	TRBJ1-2	TGTGCCAGCAGTTACTCGACCGGGAACTATGGCTACACCTTC	CASSYSTGNYGYTF
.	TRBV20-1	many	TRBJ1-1	TGCAGTGCTAGGGTCAATCCCTACACTGAAGCTTTCTTT	CSARVNPYTEAFF
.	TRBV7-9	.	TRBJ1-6	TGTGCCAGCAGCTTAGGAGCGGGGAATTCACCCCTCCACTTT	CASSLGAGNSPLHF
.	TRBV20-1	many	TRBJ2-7	TGCAGTGCTAGAGGGGGATTAGGCGGCTACGAGCAGTACTTC	CSARGGLGGYEQYF
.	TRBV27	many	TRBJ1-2	TGTGCCAGCAGTTTTTCAGGGGTTGACTATGGCTACACCTTC	CASSFSGVDYGYTF
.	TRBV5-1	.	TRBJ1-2	TGCGCCAGCAGCTTTTCTCCGGGGGCAGATGGCTACACCTTC	CASSFSPGADGYTF
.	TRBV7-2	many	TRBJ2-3	TGTGCCAGCAGCTTAGCGAGGGCCTCAGATACGCAGTATTTT	CASSLARASDTQYF
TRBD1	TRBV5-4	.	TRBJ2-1	TGTGCCAGCAGGCCCTTAAGACAGGGGGCGGTTGGGGAGCAGTTCTTC	CASRPLRQGAVGEQFF
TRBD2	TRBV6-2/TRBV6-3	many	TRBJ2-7	TGTGCCAGCAGTTCCCAGACTAGCGGGGGCTACGAGCAGTACTTC	CASSSQTSGGYEQYF
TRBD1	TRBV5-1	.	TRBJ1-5	TGCGCCAGCAGTCTTGGGGTAGGGGGCGTGCAGCCCCAGCATTTT	CASSLGVGGVQPQHF
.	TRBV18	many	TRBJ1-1	TGTGCCAGCTCACCTCGCTCGGACACTGAAGCTTTCTTT	CASSPRSDTEAFF
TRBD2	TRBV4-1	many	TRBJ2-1	TGCGCCAGCAGCCAGGTTGGGCTGGCGGGGGGTCAGGGTGAGCAGTTCTTC	CASSQVGLAGGQGEQFF
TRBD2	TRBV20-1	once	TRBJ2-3	TGCAGTGCTAGGAGGGCTAGCGGGGGCCACACAGATACGCAGTATTTT	CSARRASGGHTDTQYF
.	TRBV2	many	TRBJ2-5	TGTGCCAGCAGTCCATTTAGGGAGACCCAGTACTTC	CASSPFRETQYF
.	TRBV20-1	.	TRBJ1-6	TGCAGTGCTAGAGATTTGGCAGGGAATTCACCCCTCCACTTT	CSARDLAGNSPLHF
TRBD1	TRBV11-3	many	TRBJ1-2	TGTGCCAGCAGCCCACCTCCCGACAGGGGAGGCTACACCTTC	CASSPPPDRGGYTF
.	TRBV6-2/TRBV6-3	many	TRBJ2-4	TGTGCCAGCAGTTACTACGGGGCTAACATTCAGTACTTC	CASSYYGANIQYF
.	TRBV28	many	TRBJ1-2	TGTGCCAGCAGTTTATGGGAGTCAGGGCTCGGCGGCTACACCTTC	CASSLWESGLGGYTF
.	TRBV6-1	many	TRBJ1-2	TGTGCCAGCAGTGAAACCCCCCACGGGGGCTACACCTTC	CASSETPHGGYTF
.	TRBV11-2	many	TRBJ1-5	TGTGCCAGCAGCGCAGGGACCTGGCAGCCCCAGCATTTT	CASSAGTWQPQHF